This is a list of T cell receptor beta chains from one sample in a study of blood T cell repertoires in COVID-19. Clones were sequenced by immunoSEQ multiplex PCR, and TCRdb holds only the in-frame ones, with some missing. The sample has about 170,000 clones, around 85% seen once; the top ten hold roughly 1.2%. The sequenced sample consisted of peripheral blood. These receptors all come from a man aged 60 to 75 who had recovered from COVID-19. The CDR3 runs from the conserved cysteine through the conserved F or W.

length | V | CDR3
12 | TRBV3-1/TRBV3-2 | CASSQVEQSQYF
17 | TRBV9 | CASSVRLAGGSSGELFF
16 | TRBV9 | CASSANVGLAGGHQFF
13 | TRBV6-5 | CAAGGSYNSPLHF
16 | TRBV15 | CATSREIGQGPYEQYF
14 | TRBV10-2 | CASRAGQGASGYTF
15 | TRBV14 | CASSRLGQVYYGAFF
15 | TRBV30 | CAWSATGGENEKLFF
14 | TRBV19 | CASTVQAGVTEAFF
16 | TRBV4-1 | CASSQGWGRTNEKLFF
14 | TRBV5-6 | CASSANRGLQPQHF
14 | TRBV7-2 | CASSRDRVAGELFF
11 | TRBV7-8 | CASSSYYGYTF
13 | TRBV12-3/TRBV12-4 | CASSFVAAYGYTF
19 | TRBV7-3 | CASSPGGIGGDLTPYGYTF
14 | TRBV7-9 | CASSTKGVTYEQYF
14 | TRBV25-1 | CASTLGLPEETQYF
19 | TRBV2 | CASSNQPGLHGRGGETQYF
14 | TRBV30 | CAWSAGHSGNTIYF
18 | TRBV5-6 | CASSYGLAGGGGTDTQYF